These 23 T cell receptor beta chains were all obtained from the same sample, sequenced in a study of T cell repertoires in cytomegalovirus infection. TCRdb re-called the reads with MiXCR, one entry per CDR3 protein. This table has 250,000 or so distinct CDR3 sequences, roughly 10% appearing once. Sequenced input: PBMCs. The receptors were gathered from a human donor in good health (CMV status not recorded). Some clones in this sample may be carry-over from other donors' samples.

The chain joins TRBV7-9 to TRBJ2-7; 10 nucleotides agree with TRBD1. Per germline, CDR1 SEHNR and CDR2 FQNEAQ (reference sequence). The CDR3 spans 14 residues. Trimming cost V 5 bases and J 5 bases; bases outside gene matches: 6. CDR3 protein: CASSTGTGVHEQYF. In DNA, the CDR3 is TGTGCCAGCAGCACCGGGACAGGGGTCCACGAGCAGTACTTC.

This clonotype showed up many times. The chain is built from TRBV6-6 and TRBJ2-2; TRBD1 matches at 9 bases. The CDR3 is made up of 15 amino acids. V dropped 8 bases and J dropped 0; count of bases not matched to a gene: 4. Germline values: CDR1 MNHNY, CDR2 SVGAGI (reference sequence). DNA for the CDR3: TGTGCCAGCTGGAGGGACAGGGCGAACACCGGGGAGCTGTTTTTT. Translated: CASWRDRANTGELFF.

This clonotype was recorded many times. The rearrangement uses TRBV7-2 and TRBJ1-1, with 9 bases that match TRBD1. V was pared by 4 bases and J by 5 bases, with 11 bases of the junction left unmatched. The CDR3 length is 16 residues. Germline V gene sequence: CDR1 SGHTA, CDR2 FQGNSA. CDR3 in amino acids: CASSSGQGSQRTEAFF. In nucleotides, the CDR3 is TGTGCCAGCAGCTCGGGACAGGGATCACAGAGGACTGAAGCTTTCTTT.

This clonotype was observed a few times. This chain connects TRBV5-6 to TRBJ1-5; tentative D call: TRBD1 (6 bases). The V gene's germline CDR1 is SGHDT and CDR2 YYEEEE. The CDR3 spans 15 residues. V lost 2 bases and J 3 bases, leaving 12 bases between the germline ends. This CDR3 reads CASSFRGLYNQPQHF. CDR3 nucleotides: TGTGCCAGCAGCTTCAGGGGACTATACAATCAGCCCCAGCATTTT.

This clonotype has at least ten counts. This chain joins TRBV19 and TRBJ1-1; possible D gene TRBD1, 6 bases. Germline loops: CDR1 LNHDA, CDR2 SQIVND (reference sequence). Trimming shortened V by 6 bases and J by 0 bases, and 14 bases separated the two germline ends. CDR3 length equals 15 residues. CDR3 nucleotides: TGTGCCAGTAGCTCAGGGGCGAACATGAACACTGAAGCTTTCTTT. Its protein product is CASSSGANMNTEAFF.

The chain is built from TRBV2 and TRBJ1-5, with 10 nucleotides matching TRBD1. V lost 6 bases, J lost 5 bases, and 7 bases stayed unmatched. The CDR3 has 15 amino acids. CDR1 is SNHLY, CDR2 FYNNEI, per germline. In nucleotides, the CDR3 is TGTGCCAGCAGGGGGGACAGGGGATGGGATCAGCCCCAGCATTTT. As protein: CASRGDRGWDQPQHF.

This chain links TRBV12-3 or TRBV12-4 with TRBJ2-7; TRBD2 aligns across 9 bases. The CDR3 consists of 15 residues. The V gene end was trimmed by 1 base and the J gene end by 2 bases; junction bases not matched to a gene: 3. The chain's CDR3 is CASSLVSGGTYEQYF. The CDR3 DNA reads TGTGCCAGCAGTTTAGTTAGCGGGGGCACCTACGAGCAGTACTTC.

As to this clonotype: A much larger clone is a single base away; this may be a read error. The genes are TRBV14 and TRBJ2-1, with a tentative D call TRBD1 (6 bases). There are 13 residues in the CDR3. Germline V gene data show CDR1 as SGHDN and CDR2 as FVKESK. The CDR3 nucleotides read TGTGCCAGCAGCCAAAGACAGGACAAAGAGCAGTTCTTC. Protein sequence: CASSQRQDKEQFF.

The chain couples TRBV28 to TRBJ1-1; D gene uncertain. The CDR3 sequence is 12 residues long. Germline V gives CDR1 MDHEN, CDR2 SYDVKM. Trimming took 5 bases from V and 3 from J, leaving 7 bases between them. This CDR3 reads CASSDIYTEAFF. CDR3 nucleotides: TGTGCCAGCAGTGACATCTACACTGAAGCTTTCTTT.

The V call is TRBV15, the J call TRBJ2-7, with TRBD1 matching 9 bases. The CDR3 has 15 amino acids. J was trimmed by 6 bases and V by 3 bases; bases with no gene match: 9. CDR1 LNHNV and CDR2 YYDKDF come from the germline V gene (reference sequence). This CDR3 reads CATSRVGQGIGEQYF. The CDR3 DNA reads TGTGCCACCAGCAGGGTGGGACAGGGAATAGGCGAGCAGTACTTC.

This clonotype has at least ten counts. The CDR3 reads CASAKDRGLFGKNIQYF. The DNA for the CDR3 is TGTGCCAGCGCCAAGGACAGGGGGCTGTTTGGCAAAAACATTCAGTACTTC. The chain is built from TRBV6-2 or TRBV6-3 and TRBJ2-4; 11 nucleotides match TRBD1. With V trimmed by 8 bases and J by 3 bases, 12 bases remained unmatched. Germline-derived CDR1 and CDR2 are MNHEY and SVGEGT. The CDR3 sequence is 17 residues long.

Many counts were recorded for this clonotype. This chain joins TRBV7-9 and TRBJ2-5, with D unclear. The CDR3 sequence is 13 residues long. Germline lookup yields CDR1 SEHNR and CDR2 FQNEAQ (reference sequence). V was cut by 2 bases and J by 4 bases, with 8 bases left in between. Here the CDR3 DNA reads TGTGCCAGCAGCTTACTACTGAGAGAGACCCAGTACTTC. Its protein product is CASSLLLRETQYF.

This clonotype was found many times. This chain links TRBV2 with TRBJ2-7, with 12 bases identical to TRBD2. The CDR3 extends over 17 amino acids. In germline, CDR1 is SNHLY, CDR2 FYNNEI. The trim removed 5 bases at V and 2 bases at J, leaving 10 bases unmatched. The CDR3 DNA reads TGTGCCAGCAGTCTGGGACTAGCGGGCGAATTAACCTACGAGCAGTACTTC. This sequence encodes CASSLGLAGELTYEQYF.

This clonotype was seen a few times. V gene TRBV12-3 or TRBV12-4 combines with J gene TRBJ1-1, with 7 bases lining up with TRBD1. The CDR3 contains 15 residues. The V segment lost 6 bases and the J segment 10 bases; nucleotides outside the gene matches: 17. CDR3 sequence reads: CASRPSGTATLGAFF. In DNA, the CDR3 is TGTGCCAGCAGACCCTCCGGGACAGCTACTCTTGGAGCTTTCTTT.

This clonotype was seen many times. The rearrangement joins TRBV20-1 to TRBJ1-2, with D perhaps matching TRBD1 (5 bases). The V gene lost 6 bases and the J gene lost 5 bases, with 16 bases spanning the gap. CDR1 DFQATT and CDR2 SNEGSKA come from the germline V gene (reference sequence). CDR3 size: 13 residues. In nucleotides, the CDR3 is TGCAGTGCGCGCCGGGACGCAAGATATGGCTACACCTTC. This encodes CSARRDARYGYTF.

This clonotype was counted between two and nine times. V is TRBV5-1 and J is TRBJ2-3, with a weak D call TRBD1 (8 bases). Germline V gene lookup returns CDR1 SGHRS and CDR2 YFSETQ. Between the trimmed V and J ends, which lost 4 bases and 3 bases, there was a span of 18 bases. The CDR3 is made up of 16 amino acids. The CDR3 sequence: CASSPGTGGATDTQYF. CDR3 in DNA: TGCGCCAGCAGCCCTGGAACAGGGGGGGCTACAGATACGCAGTATTTT. Together with reference TRBV5-1 and TRBJ2-3, the CDR3 gives the full variable domain: KAGVTQTPRYLIKTRGQQVTLSCSPISGHRSVSWYQQTPGQGLQFLFEYFSETQRNKGNFPGRFSGRQFSNSRSEMNVSTLELGDSALYLCASSPGTGGATDTQYFGPGTRLTVL.

This clonotype was recorded at least ten times. The chain uses TRBV7-2 and TRBJ2-7; D is undetermined. From germline, CDR1 is SGHTA and CDR2 FQGNSA. V was pared by 4 bases and J by 7 bases, with 14 bases between. The CDR3 extends over 13 amino acids. CDR3 nucleotide sequence: TGTGCCAGCAGCTCCGACGCGATGGGGGAGCAGTACTTC. Its translation: CASSSDAMGEQYF. The full variable domain, its missing parts supplied by reference TRBV7-2 and TRBJ2-7, is GAGVSQSPSNKVTEKGKDVELRCDPISGHTALYWYRQSLGQGLEFLIYFQGNSAPDKSGLPSDRFSAERTGGSVSTLTIQRTQQEDSAVYLCASSSDAMGEQYFGPGTRLTVT.

The V and J genes are TRBV2 and TRBJ2-5; TRBD2 is a possible D gene (6 bases). Deletions cut 1 base from V and 9 bases from J, with 9 bases between. The CDR3 totals 12 residues. Germline assignment: CDR1 SNHLY and CDR2 FYNNEI. CDR3 in DNA: TGTGCCAGCAGTGAAGGCAGGGAGGCCCAGTACTTC. Its translation: CASSEGREAQYF.

The sample holds many counts of this clonotype. The chain carries TRBV5-4 and TRBJ2-7; 11 nucleotides match TRBD2. Trimming removed 1 base from V and 3 bases from J; junction bases left unmatched: 9. Germline V gives CDR1 SGHNT, CDR2 YYREEE (reference sequence). This CDR3 spans 17 amino acids. Here the CDR3 reads CASSLSGTSGGLYEQYF. CDR3 in DNA: TGTGCCAGCAGCTTGTCCGGGACTAGCGGAGGCCTCTACGAGCAGTACTTC.

This clonotype turned up a few times. The CDR3 loop reads CSAKVGANTEAFF. The CDR3 DNA is TGCAGTGCAAAGGTGGGGGCGAACACTGAAGCTTTCTTT. This chain joins TRBV20-1 and TRBJ1-1; D perhaps matches TRBD1 (6 bases). The CDR3 loop spans 13 amino acids. The germline gives CDR1 DFQATT, CDR2 SNEGSKA (reference sequence). Trimming stripped 6 bases from V and 1 base from J, with 12 bases between.

This clonotype was counted once. The CDR3 region is CASSRPSSSSYNEQFF. The CDR3 region has the DNA TGTGCCAGCAGTCGACCTAGCTCCAGCTCCTACAATGAGCAGTTCTTC. The chain uses TRBV28 and TRBJ2-1; possible D gene TRBD2, 5 bases. Trimming took 5 bases from V and 0 from J, leaving 14 bases between them. The CDR3 is 16 residues long. The germline gives CDR1 MDHEN, CDR2 SYDVKM.

The chain has TRBV14 and TRBJ1-1; D not certain. Germline V lookup: CDR1 SGHDN, CDR2 FVKESK. The CDR3 totals 13 residues. Trimming pared 2 bases from V and 7 bases from J, leaving 11 bases between. CDR3 loop: CASSQLGVDEAFF. Here the CDR3 DNA reads TGTGCCAGCAGCCAACTAGGAGTAGATGAAGCTTTCTTT.

There are many counts of this clonotype. The chain uses TRBV6-5 and TRBJ1-2; tentative D call: TRBD1 (6 bases). Trimming removed 5 bases at V and 4 bases at J, with 11 bases between. The CDR3 contains 13 residues. CDR1 and CDR2 (germline): MNHEY, SVGAGI. The CDR3 nucleotides read TGTGCCAGCAGTCGGAGGGGGAGCTATGGCTACACCTTC. It is translated as CASSRRGSYGYTF.